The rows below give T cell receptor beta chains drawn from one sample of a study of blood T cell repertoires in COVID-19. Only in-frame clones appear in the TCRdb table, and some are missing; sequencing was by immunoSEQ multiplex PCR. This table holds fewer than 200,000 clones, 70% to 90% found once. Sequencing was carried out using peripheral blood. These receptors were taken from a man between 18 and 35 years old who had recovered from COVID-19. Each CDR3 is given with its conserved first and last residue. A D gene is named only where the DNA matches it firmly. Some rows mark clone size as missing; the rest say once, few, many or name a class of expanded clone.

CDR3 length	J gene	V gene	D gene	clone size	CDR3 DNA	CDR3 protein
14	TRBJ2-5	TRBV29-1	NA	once	TGCAGCGCCGCCGGATGGGGGCTGCGAGAGACCCAGTACTTC	CSAAGWGLRETQYF
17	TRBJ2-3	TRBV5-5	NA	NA	TGTGCCAGCAGCTTGCCAGGTGACCGGCCCAGCACAGATACGCAGTATTTT	CASSLPGDRPSTDTQYF
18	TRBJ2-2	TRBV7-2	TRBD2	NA	TGTGCCAGCACCAAAAACCTAGCGGGAGCTTTTGGCACCGGGGAGCTGTTTTTT	CASTKNLAGAFGTGELFF
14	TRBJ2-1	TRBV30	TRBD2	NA	TGTGCCTGGAGTGCCGGCGGGAGTTCACATGAGCAGTTCTTC	CAWSAGGSSHEQFF
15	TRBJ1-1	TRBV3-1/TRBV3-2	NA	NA	TGTGCCAGCAGCCAGACCGGGACATTGAACACTGAAGCTTTCTTT	CASSQTGTLNTEAFF
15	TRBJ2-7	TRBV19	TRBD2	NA	TGTGCCAGTAGTATAGCTAGCGGGAGCTCCTACGAGCAGTACTTC	CASSIASGSSYEQYF
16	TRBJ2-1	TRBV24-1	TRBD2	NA	TGTGCCACCAGCCACGCGGGACTAGCGGTAGACAATGAGCAGTTCTTC	CATSHAGLAVDNEQFF
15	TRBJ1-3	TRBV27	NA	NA	TGTGCCAGCAGTAGGGGGGGAGGGAGAGGAAACACCATATATTTT	CASSRGGGRGNTIYF
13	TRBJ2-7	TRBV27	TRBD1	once	TGTGCCAGCAGTTTGCAGGGGGCTCGCGAGCAGTACTTC	CASSLQGAREQYF
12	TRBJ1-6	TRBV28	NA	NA	TGTGCCAGCAATGTGGCTAATTCACCCCTCCACTTT	CASNVANSPLHF
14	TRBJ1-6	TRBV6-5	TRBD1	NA	TGTGCCAGCAAACAGGGGAGATTCTATTCACCCCTCCACTTT	CASKQGRFYSPLHF
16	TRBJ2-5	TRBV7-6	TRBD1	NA	TGTGCCAGCAGCCGGGAGAGGACAGGGGGCAGGGAGACCCAGTACTTC	CASSRERTGGRETQYF